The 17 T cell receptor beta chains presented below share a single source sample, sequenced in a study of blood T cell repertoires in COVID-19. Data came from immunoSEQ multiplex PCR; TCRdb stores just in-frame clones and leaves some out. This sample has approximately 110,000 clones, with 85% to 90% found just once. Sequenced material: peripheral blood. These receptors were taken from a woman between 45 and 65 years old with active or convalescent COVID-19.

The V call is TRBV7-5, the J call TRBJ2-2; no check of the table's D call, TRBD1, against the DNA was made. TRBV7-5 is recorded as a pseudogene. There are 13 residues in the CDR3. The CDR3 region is CARSSGQAGELFF. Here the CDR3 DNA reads TGTGCCAGAAGCTCAGGACAGGCCGGGGAGCTGTTTTTT.

The DNA for the CDR3 is TGTGCCAGCAGGCAATCGGGGGGCACTGAAAAACTGTTTTTT. It translates to CASRQSGGTEKLFF. The rearrangement joins TRBV6-5 to TRBJ1-4; perhaps TRBD1 as D (6 bases). Between the trimmed V and J ends, which lost 6 bases and 7 bases, there was a span of 15 bases. This CDR3 is 14 amino acids long. Germline V lookup: CDR1 MNHEY, CDR2 SVGAGI.

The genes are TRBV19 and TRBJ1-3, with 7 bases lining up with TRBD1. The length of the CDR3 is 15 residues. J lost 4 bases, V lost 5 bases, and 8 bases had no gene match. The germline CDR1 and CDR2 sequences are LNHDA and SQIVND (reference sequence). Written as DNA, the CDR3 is TGTGCCAGTAGTCCCCTCCCGGGACAGGGAAACACCATATATTTT. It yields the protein CASSPLPGQGNTIYF.

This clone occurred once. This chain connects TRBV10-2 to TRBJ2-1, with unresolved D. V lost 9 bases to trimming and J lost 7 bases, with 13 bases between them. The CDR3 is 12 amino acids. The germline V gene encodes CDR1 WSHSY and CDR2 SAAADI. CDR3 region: CASGPAPNEQFF. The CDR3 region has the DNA TGCGCCAGTGGGCCGGCTCCTAATGAGCAGTTCTTC.

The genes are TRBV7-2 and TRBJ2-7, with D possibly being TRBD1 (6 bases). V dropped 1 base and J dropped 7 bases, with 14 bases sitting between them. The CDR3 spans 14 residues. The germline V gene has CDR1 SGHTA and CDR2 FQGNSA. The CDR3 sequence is CASSLGLVGAEQYF. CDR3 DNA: TGTGCCAGCAGCTTAGGTCTCGTGGGGGCGGAGCAGTACTTC.

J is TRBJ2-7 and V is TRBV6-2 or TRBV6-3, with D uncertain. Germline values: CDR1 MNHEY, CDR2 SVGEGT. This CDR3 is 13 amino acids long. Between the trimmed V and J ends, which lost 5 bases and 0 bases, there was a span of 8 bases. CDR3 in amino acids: CASSTGFSYEQYF. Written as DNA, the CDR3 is TGTGCCAGCAGTACCGGTTTCTCCTACGAGCAGTACTTC.

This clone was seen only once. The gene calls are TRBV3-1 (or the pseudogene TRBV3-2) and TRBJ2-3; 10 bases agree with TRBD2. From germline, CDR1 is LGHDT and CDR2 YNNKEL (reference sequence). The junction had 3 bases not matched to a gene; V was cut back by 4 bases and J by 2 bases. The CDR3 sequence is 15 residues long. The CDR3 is CASSPTSGTTDTQYF. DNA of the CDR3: TGTGCCAGCAGCCCTACTAGCGGGACCACAGATACGCAGTATTTT.

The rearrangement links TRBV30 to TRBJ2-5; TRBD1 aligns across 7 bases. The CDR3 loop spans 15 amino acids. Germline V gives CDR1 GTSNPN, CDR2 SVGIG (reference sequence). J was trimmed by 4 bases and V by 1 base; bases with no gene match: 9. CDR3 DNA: TGTGCCTGGAGTGCGGGAAACAGGGGAGCAGAGACCCAGTACTTC. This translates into CAWSAGNRGAETQYF. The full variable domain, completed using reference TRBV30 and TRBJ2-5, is SQTIHQWPATLVQPVGSPLSLECTVEGTSNPNLYWYRQAAGRGLQLLFYSVGIGQISSEVPQNLSASRPQDRQFILSSKKLLLSDSGFYLCAWSAGNRGAETQYFGPGTRLLVL.

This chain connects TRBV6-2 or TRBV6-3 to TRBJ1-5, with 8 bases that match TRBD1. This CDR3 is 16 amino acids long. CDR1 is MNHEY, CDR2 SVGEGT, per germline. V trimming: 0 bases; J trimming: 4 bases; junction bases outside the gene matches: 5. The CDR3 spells CASSYSPRTGNQPQHF. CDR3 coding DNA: TGTGCCAGCAGTTACTCACCTCGGACAGGGAATCAGCCCCAGCATTTT.

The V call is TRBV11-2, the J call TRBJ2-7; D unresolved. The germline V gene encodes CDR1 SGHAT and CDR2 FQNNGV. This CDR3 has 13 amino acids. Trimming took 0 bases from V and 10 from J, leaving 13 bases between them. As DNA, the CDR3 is TGTGCCAGCAGCTTAGATCCACTATCCGGACAGTACTTC. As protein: CASSLDPLSGQYF.

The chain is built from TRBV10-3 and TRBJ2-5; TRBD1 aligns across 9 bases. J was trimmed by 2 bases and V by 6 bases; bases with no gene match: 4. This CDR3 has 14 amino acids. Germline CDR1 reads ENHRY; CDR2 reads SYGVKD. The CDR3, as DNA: TGTGCCATCAGGGGACAGGGAACGCAAGAGACCCAGTACTTC. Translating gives CAIRGQGTQETQYF.

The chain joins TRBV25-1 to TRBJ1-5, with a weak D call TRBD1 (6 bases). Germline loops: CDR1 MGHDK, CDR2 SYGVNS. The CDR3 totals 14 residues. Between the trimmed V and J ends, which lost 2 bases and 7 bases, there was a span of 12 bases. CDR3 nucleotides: TGTGCCAGCAGTGAAGTGACAGGCGGGCAGCCCCAGCATTTT. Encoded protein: CASSEVTGGQPQHF.

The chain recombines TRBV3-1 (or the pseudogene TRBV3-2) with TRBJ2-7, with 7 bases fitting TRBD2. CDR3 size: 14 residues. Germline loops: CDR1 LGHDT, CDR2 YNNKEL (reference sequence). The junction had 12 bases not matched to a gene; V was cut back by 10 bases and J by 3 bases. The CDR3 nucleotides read TGTGCCACTAGGCCGAGCGGGAATATCTACGAGCAGTACTTC. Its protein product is CATRPSGNIYEQYF.

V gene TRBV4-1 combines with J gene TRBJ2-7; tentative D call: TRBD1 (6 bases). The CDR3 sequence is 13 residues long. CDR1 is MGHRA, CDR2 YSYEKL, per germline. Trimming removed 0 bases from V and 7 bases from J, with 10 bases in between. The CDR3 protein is CASSQDERGEQYF. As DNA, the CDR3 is TGCGCCAGCAGCCAAGATGAGAGGGGGGAGCAGTACTTC.

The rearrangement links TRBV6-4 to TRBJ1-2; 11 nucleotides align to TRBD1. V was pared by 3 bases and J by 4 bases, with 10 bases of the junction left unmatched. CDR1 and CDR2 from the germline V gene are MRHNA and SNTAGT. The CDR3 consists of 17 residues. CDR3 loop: CASSDIRTGGRRYGYTF. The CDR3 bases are TGTGCCAGCAGTGATATTCGGACAGGGGGCCGGCGCTATGGCTACACCTTC.

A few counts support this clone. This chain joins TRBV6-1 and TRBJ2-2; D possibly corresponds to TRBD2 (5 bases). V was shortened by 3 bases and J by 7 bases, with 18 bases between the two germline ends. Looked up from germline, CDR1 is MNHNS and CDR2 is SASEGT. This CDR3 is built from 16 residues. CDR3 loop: CASSETWPRAVGELFF. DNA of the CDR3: TGTGCCAGCAGTGAGACTTGGCCGCGGGCGGTCGGGGAGCTGTTTTTT.

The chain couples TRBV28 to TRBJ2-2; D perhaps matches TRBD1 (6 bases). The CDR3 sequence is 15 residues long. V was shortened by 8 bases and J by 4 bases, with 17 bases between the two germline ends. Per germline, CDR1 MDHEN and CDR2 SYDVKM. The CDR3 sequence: CASERDIVGTGELFF. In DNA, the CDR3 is TGTGCCAGCGAAAGGGACATAGTGGGCACCGGGGAGCTGTTTTTT.